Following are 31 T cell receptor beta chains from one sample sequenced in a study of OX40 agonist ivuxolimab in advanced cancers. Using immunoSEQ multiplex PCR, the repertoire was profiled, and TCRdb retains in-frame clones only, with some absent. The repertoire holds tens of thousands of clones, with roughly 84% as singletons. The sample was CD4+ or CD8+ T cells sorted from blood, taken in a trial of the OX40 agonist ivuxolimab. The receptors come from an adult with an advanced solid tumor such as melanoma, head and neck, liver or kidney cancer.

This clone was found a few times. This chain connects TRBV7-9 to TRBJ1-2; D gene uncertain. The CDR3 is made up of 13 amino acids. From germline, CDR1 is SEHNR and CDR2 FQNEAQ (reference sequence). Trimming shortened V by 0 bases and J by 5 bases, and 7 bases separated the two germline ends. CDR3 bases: TGTGCCAGCAGCTTAGCAGGGAGTTATGGCTACACCTTC. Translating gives CASSLAGSYGYTF.

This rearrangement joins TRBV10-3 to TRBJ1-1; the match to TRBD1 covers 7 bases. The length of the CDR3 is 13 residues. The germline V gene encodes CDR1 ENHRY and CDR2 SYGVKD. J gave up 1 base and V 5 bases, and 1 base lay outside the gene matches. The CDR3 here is CAISWTGNTEAFF. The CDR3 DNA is TGTGCCATCAGTTGGACAGGGAACACTGAAGCTTTCTTT.

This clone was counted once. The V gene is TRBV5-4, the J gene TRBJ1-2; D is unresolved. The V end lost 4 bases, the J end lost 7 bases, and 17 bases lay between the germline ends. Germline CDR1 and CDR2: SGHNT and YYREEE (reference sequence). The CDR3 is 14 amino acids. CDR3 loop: CASSPQTLRAGYTF. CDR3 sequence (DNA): TGTGCCAGCAGCCCCCAAACGTTGCGGGCTGGCTACACCTTC.

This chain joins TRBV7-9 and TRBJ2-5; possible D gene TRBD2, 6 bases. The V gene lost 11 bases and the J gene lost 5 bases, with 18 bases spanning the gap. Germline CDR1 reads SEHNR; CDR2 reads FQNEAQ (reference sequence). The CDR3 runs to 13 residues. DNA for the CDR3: TGTGCCGGGGGAGGATTGGAACGGGAGACCCAGTACTTC. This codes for CAGGGLERETQYF.

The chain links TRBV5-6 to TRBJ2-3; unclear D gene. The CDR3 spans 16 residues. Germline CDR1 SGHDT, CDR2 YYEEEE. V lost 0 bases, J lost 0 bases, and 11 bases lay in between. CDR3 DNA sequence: TGTGCCAGCAGCTTGGGGGTACTAACTAGCACAGATACGCAGTATTTT. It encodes CASSLGVLTSTDTQYF.

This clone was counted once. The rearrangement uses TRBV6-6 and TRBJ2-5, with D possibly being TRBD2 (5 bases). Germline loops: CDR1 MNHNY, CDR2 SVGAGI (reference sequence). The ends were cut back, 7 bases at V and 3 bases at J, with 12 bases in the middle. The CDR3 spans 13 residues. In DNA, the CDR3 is TGTGCCAGCACCCGTCGGGGAGAAGAGACCCAGTACTTC. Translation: CASTRRGEETQYF.

CDR3 coding DNA: TGTGCCAGTAGGAGACACGCAACTAATGAAAAACTGTTTTTT. It is translated as CASRRHATNEKLFF. The V call is TRBV19, the J call TRBJ1-4; D is unresolved. The V end was cut by 6 bases, the J end by 0 bases, with 8 bases between. The CDR3 totals 14 residues. From germline, CDR1 is LNHDA and CDR2 SQIVND (reference sequence).

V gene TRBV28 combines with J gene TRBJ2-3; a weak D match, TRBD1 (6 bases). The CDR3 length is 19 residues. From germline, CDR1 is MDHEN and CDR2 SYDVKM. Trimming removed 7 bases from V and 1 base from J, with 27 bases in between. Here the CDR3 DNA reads TGTGCCAGCACCTTTATCCTAACACAGGGATTAGCCCGCACAGATACGCAGTATTTT. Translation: CASTFILTQGLARTDTQYF.

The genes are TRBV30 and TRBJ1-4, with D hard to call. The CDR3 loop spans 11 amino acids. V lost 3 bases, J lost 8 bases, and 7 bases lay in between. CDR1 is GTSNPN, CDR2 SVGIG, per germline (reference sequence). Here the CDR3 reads CAWSALEKLFF. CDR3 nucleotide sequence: TGTGCCTGGAGCGCCTTGGAAAAACTGTTTTTT.

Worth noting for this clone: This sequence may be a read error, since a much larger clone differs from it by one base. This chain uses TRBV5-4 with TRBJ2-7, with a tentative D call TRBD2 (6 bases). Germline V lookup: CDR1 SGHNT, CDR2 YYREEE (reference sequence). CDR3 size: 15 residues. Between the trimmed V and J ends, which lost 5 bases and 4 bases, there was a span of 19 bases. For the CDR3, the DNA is TGTGCCAGCAGTTTTTTCCCGGGGGACCGGTACGAGCAGTACTTC. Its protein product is CASSFFPGDRYEQYF.

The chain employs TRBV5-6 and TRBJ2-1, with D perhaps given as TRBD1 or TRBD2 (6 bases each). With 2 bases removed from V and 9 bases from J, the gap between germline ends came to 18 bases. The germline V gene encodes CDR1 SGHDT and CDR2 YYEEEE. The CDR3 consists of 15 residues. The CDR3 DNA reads TGTGCCAGCAGCTTATCCCCCGGGGGCAGGGGTGAGCAGTTCTTC. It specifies CASSLSPGGRGEQFF. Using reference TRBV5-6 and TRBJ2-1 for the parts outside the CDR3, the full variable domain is DAGVTQSPTHLIKTRGQQVTLRCSPKSGHDTVSWYQQALGQGPQFIFQYYEEEERQRGNFPDRFSGHQFPNYSSELNVNALLLGDSALYLCASSLSPGGRGEQFFGPGTRLTVL.

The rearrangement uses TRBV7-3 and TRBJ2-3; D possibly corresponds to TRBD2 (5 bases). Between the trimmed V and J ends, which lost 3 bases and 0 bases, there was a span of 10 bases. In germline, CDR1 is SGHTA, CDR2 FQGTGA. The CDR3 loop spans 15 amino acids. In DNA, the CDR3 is TGTGCCAGCAGCTTTCGAGCGGCTAGCACAGATACGCAGTATTTT. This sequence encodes CASSFRAASTDTQYF. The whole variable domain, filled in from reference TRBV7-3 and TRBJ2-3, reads GAGVSQTPSNKVTEKGKYVELRCDPISGHTALYWYRQSLGQGPEFLIYFQGTGAADDSGLPNDRFFAVRPEGSVSTLKIQRTERGDSAVYLCASSFRAASTDTQYFGPGTRLTVL.

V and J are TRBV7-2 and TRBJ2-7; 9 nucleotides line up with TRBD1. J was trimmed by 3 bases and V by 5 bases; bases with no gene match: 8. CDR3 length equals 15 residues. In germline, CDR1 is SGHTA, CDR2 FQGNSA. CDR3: CASSKTQGAHYEQYF. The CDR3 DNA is TGTGCCAGCAGCAAGACACAGGGGGCACACTACGAGCAGTACTTC.

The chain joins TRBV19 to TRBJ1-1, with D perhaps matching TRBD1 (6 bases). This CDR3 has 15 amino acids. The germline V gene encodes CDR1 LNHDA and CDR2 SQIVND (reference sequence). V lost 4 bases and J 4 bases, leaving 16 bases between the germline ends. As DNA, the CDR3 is TGTGCCAGTAGTAGGGGGCCGGGGCGAGGCACTGAAGCTTTCTTT. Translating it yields CASSRGPGRGTEAFF.

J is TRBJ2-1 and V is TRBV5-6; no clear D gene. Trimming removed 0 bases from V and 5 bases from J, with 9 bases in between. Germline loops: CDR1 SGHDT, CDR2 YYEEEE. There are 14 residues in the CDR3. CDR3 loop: CASSLGDGDNEQFF. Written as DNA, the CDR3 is TGTGCCAGCAGCTTGGGAGATGGAGACAATGAGCAGTTCTTC.

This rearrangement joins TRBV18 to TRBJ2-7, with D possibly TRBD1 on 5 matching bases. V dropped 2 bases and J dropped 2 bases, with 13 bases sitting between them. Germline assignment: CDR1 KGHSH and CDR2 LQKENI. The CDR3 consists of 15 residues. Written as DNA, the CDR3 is TGTGCCAGCTCACCAAAGACAGACTTAACCTACGAGCAGTACTTC. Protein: CASSPKTDLTYEQYF.

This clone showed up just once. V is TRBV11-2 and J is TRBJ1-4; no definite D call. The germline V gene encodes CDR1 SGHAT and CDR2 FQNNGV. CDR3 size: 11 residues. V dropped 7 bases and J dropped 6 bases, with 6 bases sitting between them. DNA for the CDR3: TGTGCCAGCACGAAGGATGAAAAACTGTTTTTT. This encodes CASTKDEKLFF.

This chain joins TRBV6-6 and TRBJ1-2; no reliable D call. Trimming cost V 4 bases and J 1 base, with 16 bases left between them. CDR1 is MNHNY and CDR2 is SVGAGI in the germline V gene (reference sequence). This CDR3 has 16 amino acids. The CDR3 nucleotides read TGTGCCAGCAGTTCCGGTAGCGAAGGCAATAACTATGGCTACACCTTC. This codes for CASSSGSEGNNYGYTF.

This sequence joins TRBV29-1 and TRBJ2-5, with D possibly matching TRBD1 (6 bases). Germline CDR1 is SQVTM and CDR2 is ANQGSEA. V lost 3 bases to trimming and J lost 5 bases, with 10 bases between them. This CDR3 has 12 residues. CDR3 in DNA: TGCAGCGTTGACGGCAGGGGTGAGACCCAGTACTTC. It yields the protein CSVDGRGETQYF.

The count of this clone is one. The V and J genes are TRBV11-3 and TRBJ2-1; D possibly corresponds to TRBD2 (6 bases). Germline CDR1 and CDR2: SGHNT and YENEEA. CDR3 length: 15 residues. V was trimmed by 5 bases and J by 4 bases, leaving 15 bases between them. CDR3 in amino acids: CASSPPLGGYNEQFF. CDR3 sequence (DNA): TGTGCCAGCAGCCCCCCCTTGGGAGGTTACAATGAGCAGTTCTTC.

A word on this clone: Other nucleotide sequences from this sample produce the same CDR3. The CDR3, as DNA: TGCGCCAGCAGCCAAGGGGGACAGCTCTACGAGCAGTACTTC. As protein: CASSQGGQLYEQYF. This chain links TRBV4-1 with TRBJ2-7; TRBD1 aligns across 7 bases. V trimming: 1 base; J trimming: 3 bases; junction bases outside the gene matches: 3. The CDR3 consists of 14 residues. The V gene's germline CDR1 is MGHRA and CDR2 YSYEKL.

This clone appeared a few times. CDR3 in DNA: TGCGCCAGCAGCTTCGCAGGGGAAAGTGGCTACACCTTC. This encodes CASSFAGESGYTF. The V and J genes are TRBV5-1 and TRBJ1-2, with a weak D call TRBD1 (6 bases). The length of the CDR3 is 13 residues. The germline gives CDR1 SGHRS, CDR2 YFSETQ. The V gene lost 2 bases and the J gene lost 7 bases, with 12 bases spanning the gap.

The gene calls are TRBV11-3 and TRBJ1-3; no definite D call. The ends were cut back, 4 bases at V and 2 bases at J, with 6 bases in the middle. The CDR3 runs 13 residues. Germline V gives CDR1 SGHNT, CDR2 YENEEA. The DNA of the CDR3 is TGTGCCAGCAGCTCCCTCCCTGGAAACACCATATATTTT. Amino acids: CASSSLPGNTIYF.

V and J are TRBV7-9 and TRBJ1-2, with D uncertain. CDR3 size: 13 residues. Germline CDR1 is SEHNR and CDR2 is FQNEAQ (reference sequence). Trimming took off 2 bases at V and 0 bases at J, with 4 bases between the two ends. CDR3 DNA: TGTGCCAGCAGCTTACTTACTAACTATGGCTACACCTTC. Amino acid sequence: CASSLLTNYGYTF.

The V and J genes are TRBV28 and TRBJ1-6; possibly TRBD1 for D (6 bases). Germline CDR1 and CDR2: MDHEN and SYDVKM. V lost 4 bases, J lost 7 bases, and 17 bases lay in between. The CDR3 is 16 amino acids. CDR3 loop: CASSSPAGERNSPLHF. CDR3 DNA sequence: TGTGCCAGCAGTTCCCCGGCAGGGGAGCGCAATTCACCCCTCCACTTT.

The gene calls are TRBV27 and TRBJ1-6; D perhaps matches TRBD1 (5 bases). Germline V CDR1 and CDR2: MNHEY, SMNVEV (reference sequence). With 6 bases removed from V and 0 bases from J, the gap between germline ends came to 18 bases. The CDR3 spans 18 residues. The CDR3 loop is CASRKFGTDSSYNSPLHF. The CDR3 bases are TGTGCCAGCAGAAAATTTGGGACGGATAGCTCCTATAATTCACCCCTCCACTTT.

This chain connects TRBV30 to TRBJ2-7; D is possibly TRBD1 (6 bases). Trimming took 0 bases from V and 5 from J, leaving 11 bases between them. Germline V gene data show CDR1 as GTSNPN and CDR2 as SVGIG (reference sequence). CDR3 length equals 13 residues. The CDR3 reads CAWSVRRGNEQYF. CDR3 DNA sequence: TGTGCCTGGAGTGTAAGAAGGGGGAACGAGCAGTACTTC.

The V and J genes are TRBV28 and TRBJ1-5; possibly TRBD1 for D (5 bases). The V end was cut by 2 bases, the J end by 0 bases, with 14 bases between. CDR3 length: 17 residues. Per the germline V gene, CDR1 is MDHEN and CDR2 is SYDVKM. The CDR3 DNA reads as TGTGCCAGCAGTTTACGGGCGGGGACTTATAGCAATCAGCCCCAGCATTTT. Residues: CASSLRAGTYSNQPQHF.

The CDR3 region is CASRTVLYGYTF. The CDR3 nucleotides are TGTGCCAGCAGGACAGTGCTCTATGGCTACACCTTC. This rearrangement joins TRBV6-5 to TRBJ1-2; D may be TRBD1 (5 bases). This CDR3 spans 12 amino acids. Looked up from germline, CDR1 is MNHEY and CDR2 is SVGAGI. Trimming took off 6 bases at V and 4 bases at J, with 9 bases between the two ends.

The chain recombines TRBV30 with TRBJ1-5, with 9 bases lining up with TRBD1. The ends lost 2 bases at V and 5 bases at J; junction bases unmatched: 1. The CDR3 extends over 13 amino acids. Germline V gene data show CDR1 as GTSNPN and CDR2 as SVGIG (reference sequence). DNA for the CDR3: TGTGCCTGGAGTAGACAGGGGGATCAGCCCCAGCATTTT. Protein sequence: CAWSRQGDQPQHF.

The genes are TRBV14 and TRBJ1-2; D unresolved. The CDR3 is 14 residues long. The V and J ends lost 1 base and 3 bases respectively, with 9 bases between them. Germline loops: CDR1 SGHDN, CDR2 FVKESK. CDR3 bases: TGTGCCAGCAGCCAAGGGAATACATACTATGGCTACACCTTC. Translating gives CASSQGNTYYGYTF.